This T cell receptor (beta chain) was sequenced for a study of T-cell memory formation after mild COVID-19. About the research overall: Largely, TCR clusters stayed within a single donor.

V was cut by 8 bases and J by 1 base, with 9 bases left in between. There are 12 residues in the CDR3. From germline, CDR1 is SNHLY and CDR2 FYNNEI. The sample holds many counts of this clonotype. Its antigen is unknown. General study points: Clones contracting across day 15 to 85 had a balanced CD4/CD8 profile; later expanding clones leaned CD4+.

TCRdb used MiXCR to reprocess the 5' RACE reads, holding one entry per CDR3 protein. The sample has fewer than 150,000 distinct CDR3 sequences; roughly 6% are singletons. The sequenced sample was PBMCs or a T cell subset sorted from them (not recorded which). The TCR originated in an adult woman who had mild COVID-19 (a few samples of this study predate the infection). Cell type and time point are not known. The chain has TRBV2 and TRBJ2-7, with D perhaps being TRBD1 or TRBD2 (5 bases each). The CDR3 nucleotides are TGTGCCAGCCGGGACGATTCCTACGAGCAGTACTTC. Translation gives CASRDDSYEQYF.